This note documents a single TCR beta chain sequence. Produced via immunoSEQ multiplex PCR; TCRdb's table is partial and in-frame only. The sample contains about 82,000 clones, around 90% of which appear only once. The sample comes from a study of technical replicates of blood from a handful of donors. CDR1 MDHEN and CDR2 SYDVKM come from the germline V gene. This CDR3 has 15 amino acids. Trimming removed 6 bases from V and 9 bases from J; junction bases left unmatched: 12. The TCR sequence derives from a human donor in good health. This sequence joins TRBV28 and TRBJ2-1; 9 nucleotides line up with TRBD2. The sample consisted of T cells isolated from PBMCs. CDR3 in amino acids: CASSPSWREGSEQFF. The CDR3 nucleotides read TGTGCCAGCAGCCCATCCTGGCGGGAGGGCAGTGAGCAGTTCTTC.